The 26 T cell receptor beta chains given below trace back to one sample, sequenced in a study of shared clonotypes between healthy human individuals. The naive CD8 fraction comprised CD45RO-negative cells positively selected for CCR7 and excluded terminally differentiated effector memory CD45RA+ cells. Only in-frame clones appear in the TCRdb table, and some are missing; sequencing was by immunoSEQ multiplex PCR. The data show 2 million or so clones, with less than 95% seen just once and roughly 1% held by the top ten. Material: naive CD8+ T cells sorted from blood. The receptors shown here come from a man aged 18 to 30 in good health.

This clone has only one observation. J is TRBJ1-1 and V is TRBV6-5; D is unresolved. This CDR3 is 15 amino acids long. The ends were cut back, 2 bases at V and 1 base at J, with 11 bases in the middle. From germline, CDR1 is MNHEY and CDR2 SVGAGI. CDR3 region: CASSYREGENTEAFF. DNA for the CDR3: TGTGCCAGCAGTTACCGCGAGGGCGAGAACACTGAAGCTTTCTTT.

The count of this clone is one. V usage is TRBV10-1 and J usage is TRBJ2-1; TRBD2 agrees at 8 bases. Per germline, CDR1 WNHNN and CDR2 SYGVQD (reference sequence). Trimming removed 3 bases from V and 15 bases from J; junction bases left unmatched: 13. The CDR3 contains 14 residues. The DNA for the CDR3 is TGCGCCAGCAGTGATAGGACTAGCAGCGGTAAACGGTTCTTC. The encoded protein is CASSDRTSSGKRFF.

The chain links TRBV4-1 to TRBJ2-7; D unclear. CDR1 and CDR2 (germline): MGHRA, YSYEKL. This CDR3 region has 15 residues. V was clipped by 1 base and J by 2 bases, with 12 bases between them. The CDR3 DNA is TGCGCCAGCAGCCAAGTGTTCCACGGTCCCTACGAGCAGTACTTC. Its translation is CASSQVFHGPYEQYF.

The chain carries TRBV19 and TRBJ1-5; 8 nucleotides line up with TRBD1. Germline loops: CDR1 LNHDA, CDR2 SQIVND (reference sequence). The CDR3 loop spans 15 amino acids. Trimming took 3 bases from V and 3 from J; bases not matched to a gene: 4. The CDR3 sequence is CASSMQGAFNQPQHF. The CDR3 DNA sequence: TGTGCCAGTAGTATGCAGGGGGCCTTCAATCAGCCCCAGCATTTT. Variable domain in full (rest from reference TRBV19 and TRBJ1-5): DGGITQSPKYLFRKEGQNVTLSCEQNLNHDAMYWYRQDPGQGLRLIYYSQIVNDFQKGDIAEGYSVSREKKESFPLTVTSAQKNPTAFYLCASSMQGAFNQPQHFGDGTRLSIL.

The genes are TRBV9 and TRBJ1-1; D ambiguous. The length of the CDR3 is 14 residues. V lost 0 bases to trimming and J lost 1 base, with 7 bases between them. Germline assignment: CDR1 SGDLS and CDR2 YYNGEE. CDR3 DNA sequence: TGTGCCAGCAGCGTAGGGTTTACGAACACTGAAGCTTTCTTT. Translated: CASSVGFTNTEAFF.

The chain has TRBV13 and TRBJ2-3; the D gene is possibly TRBD1 (7 bases). CDR3 size: 15 residues. Trimming removed 4 bases at V and 4 bases at J, with 15 bases between. CDR1 PRHDT and CDR2 FYEKMQ come from the germline V gene (reference sequence). The CDR3 here is CASSSRGTVSDTQYF. The CDR3 region has the DNA TGTGCCAGCAGCTCCCGCGGGACAGTTTCAGATACGCAGTATTTT.

The chain couples TRBV6-5 to TRBJ1-2; unclear D gene. CDR1 and CDR2 from the germline V gene are MNHEY and SVGAGI. The CDR3 spans 14 residues. V gave up 2 bases and J gave up 2 bases, with 9 bases separating them. The chain's CDR3 is CASSYVAANYGYTF. The CDR3 region has the DNA TGTGCCAGCAGTTACGTGGCCGCCAACTATGGCTACACCTTC.

The chain joins TRBV15 to TRBJ2-7; D is uncertain. Germline-derived CDR1 and CDR2 are LNHNV and YYDKDF (reference sequence). V shed 0 bases and J shed 3 bases, with 12 bases lying between them. This CDR3 spans 15 amino acids. The CDR3 reads CATSRDWGIGYEQYF. The CDR3 DNA reads as TGTGCCACCAGCAGAGACTGGGGAATCGGCTACGAGCAGTACTTC.

In nucleotides, the CDR3 is TGTGCCAGCAGCCAAGTCCCGGGGGACGAGCAGTACTTC. This sequence encodes CASSQVPGDEQYF. This chain connects TRBV4-2 to TRBJ2-7; weak D call: TRBD2 (6 bases). CDR3 length: 13 residues. The germline CDR1 and CDR2 sequences are LGHNA and YNFKEQ. V dropped 1 base and J dropped 5 bases, with 9 bases sitting between them.

The chain couples TRBV14 to TRBJ2-7, with 13 bases fitting TRBD2. This CDR3 spans 21 amino acids. Trimming at V came to 0 bases and at J to 2 bases, leaving 16 bases not matched to a gene. Germline lookup yields CDR1 SGHDN and CDR2 FVKESK. Here the CDR3 DNA reads TGTGCCAGCAGCCAAGATCTTTATAGGACTAGCGGGAGATTGGGAACCTACGAGCAGTACTTC. Translating it yields CASSQDLYRTSGRLGTYEQYF.

This clone was seen once. This chain uses TRBV5-8 with TRBJ2-7; D possibly corresponds to TRBD2 (6 bases). Germline CDR1 is SGHTS and CDR2 is YDEGEE. This CDR3 has 17 residues. Trimming took 3 bases from V and 3 from J, leaving 22 bases between them. CDR3 sequence reads: CASSSRTVSEGIYEQYF. The DNA for the CDR3 is TGTGCCAGCAGCTCCCGGACCGTTTCGGAGGGGATCTACGAGCAGTACTTC.

Turning to this clone: The identical CDR3 is also encoded by other nucleotide sequences in the sample. The J gene is TRBJ2-7, the V gene TRBV27; D gene uncertain. The length of the CDR3 is 14 residues. V was cut by 0 bases and J by 2 bases, with 8 bases left in between. Germline CDR1 and CDR2: MNHEY and SMNVEV (reference sequence). The CDR3 DNA sequence: TGTGCCAGCAGTTTATCGGGCGTAGCCTACGAGCAGTACTTC. Translated: CASSLSGVAYEQYF.

The chain carries TRBV30 and TRBJ2-7, with D maybe TRBD1 (6 bases). Trimming removed 0 bases at V and 5 bases at J, with 14 bases between. The CDR3 totals 14 residues. Germline-derived CDR1 and CDR2 are GTSNPN and SVGIG (reference sequence). The DNA of the CDR3 is TGTGCCTGGAGTGTTTTCTTGGGGGCCAACGAGCAGTACTTC. Amino acid sequence: CAWSVFLGANEQYF.

V and J are TRBV9 and TRBJ2-7; D is possibly TRBD2 (5 bases). Trimming removed 0 bases from V and 4 bases from J, with 14 bases in between. The CDR3 has 15 residues. Per the germline V gene, CDR1 is SGDLS and CDR2 is YYNGEE. The CDR3 sequence: CASSVDHTGIYEQYF. The CDR3 DNA sequence: TGTGCCAGCAGCGTAGACCATACGGGGATTTACGAGCAGTACTTC.

The genes are TRBV2 and TRBJ1-5, with unresolved D. Germline loops: CDR1 SNHLY, CDR2 FYNNEI. The CDR3 has 14 amino acids. V was pared by 2 bases and J by 0 bases, with 5 bases between. The CDR3 coding sequence is TGTGCCAGCAGTGAATCGTTTAGCAATCAGCCCCAGCATTTT. As protein: CASSESFSNQPQHF. The whole variable domain, filled in from reference TRBV2 and TRBJ1-5, reads EPEVTQTPSHQVTQMGQEVILRCVPISNHLYFYWYRQILGQKVEFLVSFYNNEISEKSEIFDDQFSVERPDGSNFTLKIRSTKLEDSAMYFCASSESFSNQPQHFGDGTRLSIL.

J is TRBJ2-7 and V is TRBV4-1; 8 nucleotides align to TRBD1. This CDR3 has 15 amino acids. The V gene end was trimmed by 1 base and the J gene end by 6 bases; junction bases not matched to a gene: 8. The germline gives CDR1 MGHRA, CDR2 YSYEKL. The CDR3 DNA reads as TGCGCCAGCAGCCAAGCCGGGCAGGGGGCTATCGAGCAGTACTTC. Encoded protein: CASSQAGQGAIEQYF.

With regard to this clone: In the same sample, other DNA sequences code for this CDR3. The chain couples TRBV2 to TRBJ2-7; 10 bases agree with TRBD2. Trimming cost V 2 bases and J 2 bases; bases outside gene matches: 0. Per germline, CDR1 SNHLY and CDR2 FYNNEI. This CDR3 comprises 14 residues. The CDR3 nucleotides read TGTGCCAGCAGTGAAACTAGCGGGGCCTACGAGCAGTACTTC. Its translation: CASSETSGAYEQYF.

This chain connects TRBV27 to TRBJ2-7; D is undetermined. Germline lookup yields CDR1 MNHEY and CDR2 SMNVEV (reference sequence). This CDR3 is built from 13 residues. Trimming left V 7 bases short and J 0 bases short, with 10 bases between. DNA for the CDR3: TGTGCCAGCATGGAGATGAGCTCCTACGAGCAGTACTTC. Protein product: CASMEMSSYEQYF.

The rearrangement links TRBV27 to TRBJ1-2, with D uncertain. Trimming took off 0 bases at V and 3 bases at J, with 17 bases between the two ends. CDR3 length: 17 amino acids. Germline CDR1 MNHEY, CDR2 SMNVEV (reference sequence). CDR3 protein: CASSLSSYLIGYYGYTF. DNA for the CDR3: TGTGCCAGCAGTTTATCGTCCTACTTGATCGGTTACTATGGCTACACCTTC.

The chain is built from TRBV6-5 and TRBJ2-3; 8 nucleotides align to TRBD1. The J segment lost 6 bases and the V segment lost 4 bases, leaving 12 bases of the junction unmatched. Germline V gene lookup returns CDR1 MNHEY and CDR2 SVGAGI. There are 16 residues in the CDR3. The CDR3 coding sequence is TGTGCCAGCAGTTCGCCTGGGACAGGCCTTTGGGATACGCAGTATTTT. Protein product: CASSSPGTGLWDTQYF.

This chain connects TRBV7-9 to TRBJ1-4, with TRBD1 identical over 7 bases. Germline values: CDR1 SEHNR, CDR2 FQNEAQ (reference sequence). The V and J ends lost 5 bases and 10 bases, in that order; junction bases with no gene match: 4. This CDR3 has 12 residues. The DNA for the CDR3 is TGTGCCAGCAGCCCTGGACAGGCAAAACTGTTTTTT. Protein product: CASSPGQAKLFF. Drawing the rest from reference TRBV7-9 and TRBJ1-4, the complete variable domain is DTGVSQNPRHKITKRGQNVTFRCDPISEHNRLYWYRQTLGQGPEFLTYFQNEAQLEKSRLLSDRFSAERPKGSFSTLEIQRTEQGDSAMYLCASSPGQAKLFFGSGTQLSVL.

The chain couples TRBV27 to TRBJ2-7; tentatively, D is TRBD1 or TRBD2 (5 bases each). In germline, CDR1 is MNHEY, CDR2 SMNVEV (reference sequence). V lost 5 bases to trimming and J lost 4 bases, with 9 bases between them. The CDR3 covers 12 residues. The CDR3 is CASSAEGYEQYF. The CDR3 DNA reads TGTGCCAGCAGTGCCGAGGGGTACGAGCAGTACTTC.

This sequence joins TRBV7-9 and TRBJ2-7; 7 bases are a match to TRBD1. This CDR3 region has 15 residues. V shed 3 bases, J shed 6 bases, and the junction held 11 bases outside the gene matches. Germline CDR1 reads SEHNR; CDR2 reads FQNEAQ (reference sequence). CDR3 amino acids: CASSFAGTESGEQYF. The CDR3 coding sequence is TGTGCCAGCAGCTTCGCCGGGACAGAATCTGGCGAGCAGTACTTC.

The chain has TRBV27 and TRBJ1-4; 9 positions match TRBD1. The V gene's germline CDR1 is MNHEY and CDR2 SMNVEV (reference sequence). The trim removed 8 bases at V and 11 bases at J, leaving 9 bases unmatched. The CDR3 extends over 13 amino acids. CDR3 bases: TGTGCCAGCGCCGGACAGGGGTCCTCGAAACTGTTTTTT. Residues: CASAGQGSSKLFF.

V gene TRBV6-6 combines with J gene TRBJ2-1; no firm D call. Germline V gene sequence: CDR1 MNHNY, CDR2 SVGAGI (reference sequence). V lost 8 bases and J lost 3, with 5 bases in between. CDR3 length: 11 residues. The CDR3 coding sequence is TGTGCCAGCCAATTCTACAATGAGCAGTTCTTC. Protein sequence: CASQFYNEQFF.

About this clone itself: Other DNA sequences in the same sample also yield this CDR3. The chain uses TRBV30 and TRBJ1-1; D is unclear. Trimming removed 0 bases from V and 0 bases from J, with 5 bases in between. This CDR3 region has 13 residues. Germline V gene lookup returns CDR1 GTSNPN and CDR2 SVGIG (reference sequence). DNA for the CDR3: TGTGCCTGGAGTGTAGGAGTGAACACTGAAGCTTTCTTT. This codes for CAWSVGVNTEAFF.